This T cell receptor beta chain was recorded in a study of circulating and synovial CD4+ cells in juvenile arthritis (dated by TCRdb to 2013 to 2016). In terms of the full investigation: Within each patient, the study compared the TCRbeta CDR3 repertoires of three groups: circulating HLA-DR+ CD4 T cells, bulk blood CD4 T cells, and synovial CD4 T cells. Repertoire sequencing aimed to confirm that a circulating synovial-like CD4 T cell subset was enriched in synovial clonotypes. Overall study results and their limits: Because T cell genome counts in CPL samples and bulk blood CD4 samples differed by at least an order of magnitude, sample-size effects were addressed. The difference between circulating pathogenic-like lymphocytes and bulk blood T cells was not detected by traditional Vbeta family usage analysis. Synovial and circulating pathogenic-like lymphocyte repertoires were less diverse than bulk blood CD4 repertoires, with some CPL samples as oligoclonal as synovium. Because overlap with synovium rose as sequencing depth increased, the measured fractions of shared clonotypes likely underestimated the overlap of the full repertoire. Circulating pathogenic-like lymphocytes were found to cluster with synovial T cells, and a substantially higher fraction of CDR3 sequences was shared with synovium by circulating pathogenic-like lymphocytes than by bulk blood.

As regards this clone: Its target antigen remains unknown. No base quality information exists; no much larger clone differs at one position.

The germline V gene provides CDR1 MDHEN and CDR2 SYDVKM. The CDR3 runs 12 amino acids, cysteine and phenylalanine included. Solely the CDR3 DNA is kept, with 36 bases framed from the first base. Cut back by 2 bases and 4 bases, the V and J ends lie 5 bases apart. The library was produced with the immunoSEQ multiplex PCR assay. TCRbeta CDR3 sequencing was carried out by an external provider as a commercial service. As for the authors' bioinformatics: Productive nucleotide sequences and amino acid sequences obtained through in silico translation were used in the analyses. To equalise sample size, diversity was assessed as Renyi entropy across alpha values by taking the median of 200 repeated subsamples. For clustering, the distance between each pair of repertoires was computed as one minus the Chao-modified Jaccard index, which corrected for under-sampling. Frequency-weighted overlap with synovial clonotypes was calculated over 200 sample sizes with 200 draws without replacement at each size, and the overlap was reported at the size of the smaller sample. Entries here come from immuneACCESS through TCRdb and include only in-frame sequences with V and J called. Some clones fail to appear in such tables; in the studies checked, an unresolved V gene covers under half of the shortfall, and the cause of the remainder is unknown. D and trimming come from the DNA, and the V and J calls and clone size come from that table. The sample includes about 36,000 clones, with about 94% observed a single time. 0.55% to 0.75% of the sample is taken by the ten largest.

The sequenced samples were obtained from patients with active juvenile idiopathic arthritis. Cells were sorted immediately after thawing, with dead cells excluded using Live/Dead Fixable Near-IR Stain. The chain couples TRBV28 to TRBJ1-2, with no reliable assignment of the D segment. This clonotype was sampled from a human donor with juvenile idiopathic arthritis. The specimen was CD4+ T cells from blood. For the CDR3, the sequence is CASSLPGYGYTF. The DNA sequence is TGTGCCAGCAGTTTACCCGGCTATGGCTACACCTTC.